A selection of T cell receptor beta chains follows, all from one sample in a study of glioma-infiltrating T cells. One entry per CDR3 protein results from TCRdb running MiXCR on the multiplex PCR reads. This sample carries fewer than 200,000 distinct CDR3 sequences, around 45% of them seen once, and the ten largest clones take around 5%. The sequenced material came from glioma tissue, nonneoplastic brain tissue, or PBMCs (not recorded which). The receptors come from a human donor with low-grade glioma or glioblastoma, undergoing nonglioma brain surgery, or in good health (not recorded which). Each CDR3 is given with its conserved first and last residue. The D gene is left open where the match is weak. The size of a clone is reported for some rows only, either as once, few or many, or as a class for expanded clones.

V: TRBV28; J: TRBJ2-3; D: .; size: many; CDR3: CASSYMTQYF; DNA: TGTGCCAGCAGTTATATGACGCAGTATTTT
V: TRBV4-1; J: TRBJ2-5; D: TRBD2; size: .; CDR3: CASSQLGLAGSETQYF; DNA: TGCGCCAGCAGCCAACTGGGACTAGCGGGAAGCGAGACCCAGTACTTC
V: TRBV27; J: TRBJ1-1; D: .; size: .; CDR3: CASRILFNTEAFF; DNA: TGTGCCAGCAGGATCCTGTTCAACACTGAAGCTTTCTTT
V: TRBV10-3; J: TRBJ2-2; D: .; size: .; CDR3: CAISESNTGELFF; DNA: TGTGCCATCAGTGAGTCGAACACCGGGGAGCTGTTTTTT
V: TRBV15; J: TRBJ2-4; D: .; size: .; CDR3: CASKSDKDIQYF; DNA: TGTGCCAGCAAGTCGGACAAAGACATTCAGTACTTC
V: TRBV2; J: TRBJ2-3; D: .; size: many; CDR3: CASSEDSPPRNTQYF; DNA: TGTGCCAGCAGTGAAGACAGTCCTCCACGTAATACGCAGTATTTT
V: TRBV7-2; J: TRBJ2-5; D: .; size: once; CDR3: CASRQKGGGQETQYF; DNA: TGTGCCAGCAGACAAAAGGGTGGTGGGCAAGAGACCCAGTACTTC
V: TRBV29-1; J: TRBJ1-5; D: .; size: .; CDR3: CSVEIGTGNQPQHF; DNA: TGCAGCGTTGAAATAGGGACGGGCAATCAGCCCCAGCATTTT
V: TRBV12-3/TRBV12-4; J: TRBJ2-5; D: .; size: many; CDR3: CASSFASGTKTQYF; DNA: TGTGCCAGCAGTTTTGCGTCCGGGACGAAGACCCAGTACTTC
V: TRBV7-9; J: TRBJ1-5; D: TRBD1; size: .; CDR3: CASSSDRAEQPQHF; DNA: TGTGCCAGCAGCTCCGACAGGGCTGAGCAGCCCCAGCATTTT
V: TRBV2; J: TRBJ2-1; D: TRBD1; size: few; CDR3: CASSEWGQEYNEQFF; DNA: TGTGCCAGCAGTGAATGGGGACAGGAATACAATGAGCAGTTCTTC
V: TRBV20-1; J: TRBJ2-5; D: .; size: .; CDR3: CNARFLAGQQETQYF; DNA: TGCAATGCTAGGTTTCTCGCTGGACAGCAAGAGACCCAGTACTTC
V: TRBV7-2; J: TRBJ1-1; D: .; size: many; CDR3: CASSLEDPGEAFF; DNA: TGTGCCAGCAGCTTAGAAGATCCAGGAGAAGCTTTCTTT
V: TRBV20-1; J: TRBJ2-3; D: .; size: many; CDR3: CSALDPRGADTQYF; DNA: TGCAGTGCTTTAGACCCCCGGGGAGCAGATACGCAGTATTTT
V: TRBV6-1; J: TRBJ1-1; D: .; size: many; CDR3: CASLGMRDTEAFF; DNA: TGTGCCAGCCTAGGGATGAGGGACACTGAAGCTTTCTTT
V: TRBV7-9; J: TRBJ2-1; D: .; size: .; CDR3: CASSSRSDPGPQFF; DNA: TGTGCCAGCAGCTCACGCAGTGACCCAGGACCGCAGTTCTTC
V: TRBV6-5; J: TRBJ2-7; D: .; size: .; CDR3: CASSYSLGCRYEKYF; DNA: TGTGCCAGCAGTTACTCTCTCGGTTGTCGGTACGAGAAGTACTTC
V: TRBV27; J: TRBJ2-7; D: .; size: many; CDR3: CASGLTREQYF; DNA: TGTGCCAGCGGATTAACTCGAGAGCAGTACTTC
V: TRBV2; J: TRBJ2-1; D: .; size: many; CDR3: CASTLGGVEQFF; DNA: TGTGCCAGCACTCTTGGGGGAGTTGAGCAGTTCTTC
V: TRBV18; J: TRBJ2-1; D: .; size: .; CDR3: CASSLSGPSSYNEQFF; DNA: TGTGCCAGCTCACTTTCAGGGCCGAGCTCCTACAATGAGCAGTTCTTC
V: TRBV6-2/TRBV6-3; J: TRBJ2-7; D: .; size: .; CDR3: CASTPRHPGSRVGGSEQYF; DNA: TGTGCCAGCACTCCCAGGCATCCCGGGAGCCGGGTTGGGGGCTCCGAGCAGTACTTC
V: TRBV24-1; J: TRBJ2-2; D: .; size: .; CDR3: CATGRTGELFF; DNA: TGTGCCACCGGCAGGACCGGGGAGCTGTTTTTT
V: TRBV2; J: TRBJ1-1; D: .; size: many; CDR3: CASSEALGHLNTEAFF; DNA: TGTGCCAGCAGTGAAGCGCTTGGACACTTGAACACTGAAGCTTTCTTT
V: TRBV3-1; J: TRBJ2-5; D: .; size: .; CDR3: CASSRTDIAAETQYF; DNA: TGTGCCAGCAGCCGTACCGACATAGCGGCCGAGACCCAGTACTTC
V: TRBV28; J: TRBJ2-1; D: TRBD2; size: many; CDR3: CASSSLAGPTYNEQFF; DNA: TGTGCCAGCAGTTCCTTAGCGGGTCCGACCTACAATGAGCAGTTCTTC
V: TRBV7-9; J: TRBJ1-6; D: .; size: .; CDR3: CASSLGGNGGSPLHF; DNA: TGTGCCAGCAGCTTGGGGGGCAACGGGGGATCACCCCTCCACTTT
V: TRBV2; J: TRBJ2-3; D: TRBD2; size: .; CDR3: CASSERAGHTDTQYF; DNA: TGTGCCAGCAGTGAACGAGCGGGGCACACAGATACGCAGTATTTT
V: TRBV20-1; J: TRBJ2-5; D: .; size: many; CDR3: CSARGIQETQYF; DNA: TGCAGTGCTAGAGGAATCCAAGAGACCCAGTACTTC
V: TRBV6-1; J: TRBJ2-1; D: TRBD1; size: many; CDR3: CASSRDRGGEQFF; DNA: TGTGCCAGCAGCCGTGACAGGGGTGGGGAGCAGTTCTTC
V: TRBV6-1; J: TRBJ2-3; D: .; size: many; CDR3: CASSEDTTNTDTQYF; DNA: TGTGCCAGCAGTGAAGACACGACTAACACAGATACGCAGTATTTT
V: TRBV2; J: TRBJ1-4; D: TRBD1; size: .; CDR3: CASSDTYLGQDEKLFF; DNA: TGTGCCAGCAGTGATACTTACTTGGGACAGGACGAAAAACTGTTTTTT
V: TRBV27; J: TRBJ2-2; D: .; size: few; CDR3: CASCQDRRYTGELFF; DNA: TGTGCCAGCTGCCAAGATCGTAGATACACCGGGGAGCTGTTTTTT
V: TRBV14; J: TRBJ2-1; D: TRBD2; size: .; CDR3: CASSSGVTYNEQFF; DNA: TGTGCCAGCTCGAGCGGGGTCACCTACAATGAGCAGTTCTTC
V: TRBV20-1; J: TRBJ2-3; D: .; size: .; CDR3: CSASYSGLTDTQYF; DNA: TGCAGTGCTAGTTATAGCGGCCTCACAGATACGCAGTATTTT
V: TRBV18; J: TRBJ2-1; D: .; size: once; CDR3: CASSPGGNYNEQFF; DNA: TGTGCCAGCTCACCCGGCGGAAACTACAATGAGCAGTTCTTC
V: TRBV5-4; J: TRBJ2-7; D: TRBD1; size: many; CDR3: CASSLDRGEQYF; DNA: TGTGCCAGCAGTTTGGACAGGGGTGAGCAGTACTTC
V: TRBV19; J: TRBJ1-1; D: .; size: .; CDR3: CAAFSVGNTETFF; DNA: TGTGCCGCCTTTTCGGTCGGGAACACTGAAACTTTCTTT
V: TRBV6-1; J: TRBJ2-3; D: TRBD1; size: many; CDR3: CASSPRQGPTDTQYF; DNA: TGTGCCAGCAGTCCGAGACAGGGTCCGACAGATACGCAGTATTTT
V: TRBV6-2/TRBV6-3; J: TRBJ2-1; D: .; size: .; CDR3: CASSSVTPGSYNEQFF; DNA: TGTGCCAGCAGTTCGGTCACCCCTGGCTCCTACAATGAGCAGTTCTTC
V: TRBV7-9; J: TRBJ2-1; D: .; size: .; CDR3: CASSLTDGGNEQFF; DNA: TGTGCCAGCAGCTTAACGGACGGGGGCAATGAGCAGTTCTTC